The sequence of this T cell receptor beta chain was determined in a study of regulatory T cells in long-lasting Graves disease. Study-wide findings and caveats: What was studied was peripheral blood only, and not thyroid tissue.

Time point denoted: newly diagnosed GD, antithyroid drugs for less than 3 months. PBMC-extracted RNA yielded the TCR library. With 5 bases clipped from V and 5 bases from J, the junction kept 7 bases outside the gene matches. The CDR3 is 16 residues long. iRepertoire HTBI primers and Arm-PCR of CDR3 regions built TCR beta libraries. MiXCR, run by TCRdb on the multiplex PCR reads, gives a single entry per CDR3 protein. The sample records roughly 440,000 distinct CDR3 sequences, over 15% being singletons. There are many counts of this clonotype. Antigen specificity is unknown. Separately, the same data were catalogued under a study of T cells in Graves' hyperthyroidism and ophthalmopathy.

Sequences were derived from peripheral blood mononuclear cells (PBMCs), sampled at new diagnosis, from a patient treated with antithyroid drugs. The chain is built from TRBV12-3 or TRBV12-4 and TRBJ2-2; 11 bases line up with TRBD2. The TCR comes from a woman aged 18-29 years with Graves disease. The CDR3 DNA reads as TGTGCCAGCAGTATCACTAGCGGGAGTGTGACCGGGGAGCTGTTTTTT. Its protein is CASSITSGSVTGELFF.